The sequence of this TCR beta chain was determined in a study of CD8 T cells in ankylosing spondylitis. Quantitative barcoded 5'-RACE was used to prepare TCR beta libraries. TCRdb itself ran the 5' RACE reads through MiXCR, one entry per CDR3 protein. The data hold about 140,000 distinct CDR3 sequences, with 6% to 8.5% observed a single time. This clonotype was recorded many times. The length of the CDR3 is 14 residues. The V end lost 3 bases, the J end lost 2 bases, and 8 bases lay between the germline ends. Germline CDR1 DFQATT, CDR2 SNEGSKA (reference sequence). This sequence was found in a female donor with ankylosing spondylitis or in good health (not recorded which). The genes are TRBV20-1 and TRBJ1-6; no reliable D call. The sequencing input was blood, either unsorted or a sorted T cell fraction (not recorded which). The CDR3 loop is CSASEETYNSPLHF. The CDR3 DNA sequence: TGCAGTGCTAGTGAGGAAACCTATAATTCACCCCTCCACTTT.